The 26 T cell receptor beta chains reported below all come from one sample, sequenced in a study of blood T cells in healthy people across ages. A J-beta primer mix and a sample-barcoded 5' primer were used in a second PCR of about 7 to 12 cycles. MiXCR, run by TCRdb on the 5' RACE reads, gives a single entry per CDR3 protein. The table shows under 2,000,000 distinct CDR3 sequences, with roughly 50% occurring only once. What was sequenced was blood. The receptors were gathered from a woman aged 40-49 years in good health.

The count of this clonotype is one. The chain employs TRBV6-2 or TRBV6-3 and TRBJ2-1; D unclear. Per germline, CDR1 MNHEY and CDR2 SVGEGT. V was trimmed by 3 bases and J by 6 bases, leaving 9 bases between them. The length of the CDR3 is 13 residues. CDR3 in amino acids: CASSYVSPNEQFF. The CDR3 coding sequence is TGTGCCAGCAGTTATGTCAGCCCCAATGAGCAGTTCTTC.

The chain employs TRBV5-1 and TRBJ2-5; TRBD1 matches 8 bases. V shed 0 bases, J shed 2 bases, and the junction held 12 bases outside the gene matches. There are 18 residues in the CDR3. Germline CDR1 is SGHRS and CDR2 is YFSETQ. CDR3 bases: TGCGCCAGCAGCTTGGCCTGGATACCGGGACAGGTACAAGAGACCCAGTACTTC. This codes for CASSLAWIPGQVQETQYF.

This chain links TRBV27 with TRBJ2-3, with TRBD2 matching 15 bases. The V segment lost 6 bases and the J segment 3 bases; nucleotides outside the gene matches: 10. Germline V CDR1 and CDR2: MNHEY, SMNVEV (reference sequence). The CDR3 contains 18 residues. The CDR3 reads CASSRRTSGGAITDTQYF. CDR3 sequence (DNA): TGTGCCAGCAGCCGTAGGACTAGCGGGGGGGCGATTACAGATACGCAGTATTTT.

The chain joins TRBV15 to TRBJ2-7; no clear D. Between the trimmed V and J ends, which lost 4 bases and 4 bases, there was a span of 23 bases. The CDR3 spans 17 residues. Germline-derived CDR1 and CDR2 are LNHNV and YYDKDF (reference sequence). The CDR3 loop reads CATSIAIGSKVPYEQYF. The CDR3 nucleotides are TGTGCCACCAGCATAGCCATAGGCTCCAAAGTCCCTTACGAGCAGTACTTC.

The J gene is TRBJ2-7, the V gene TRBV6-2 or TRBV6-3, with TRBD1 as a possible D gene (6 bases). Germline values: CDR1 MNHEY, CDR2 SVGEGT. This CDR3 is built from 14 residues. V was clipped by 2 bases and J by 3 bases, with 11 bases between them. CDR3 coding DNA: TGTGCCAGCAGTTACGGACAGAGCCACTACGAGCAGTACTTC. Amino acids: CASSYGQSHYEQYF.

The chain couples TRBV28 to TRBJ2-7; D might be TRBD1 (5 bases). Trimming removed 6 bases from V and 1 base from J, with 16 bases in between. The CDR3 loop spans 15 amino acids. Germline CDR1 and CDR2: MDHEN and SYDVKM. The CDR3 region is CASSETYRSSYEQYF. CDR3 sequence (DNA): TGTGCCAGCAGCGAAACTTACAGGTCTTCCTACGAGCAGTACTTC. Full variable domain (rest looked up from reference TRBV28 and TRBJ2-7): DVKVTQSSRYLVKRTGEKVFLECVQDMDHENMFWYRQDPGLGLRLIYFSYDVKMKEKGDIPEGYSVSREKKERFSLILESASTNQTSMYLCASSETYRSSYEQYFGPGTRLTVT.

To note about this clonotype: One end of the junction fails to match germline, which may point to a read error. The V call is TRBV20-1, the J call TRBJ2-3; D is possibly TRBD1 (6 bases). The CDR3 loop spans 13 amino acids. Germline V gene data show CDR1 as DFQATT and CDR2 as SNEGSKA (reference sequence). CDR3 bases: TGCAGTGCTAATGGACAGTCCACAGATATGCAGTATTTT. Protein: CSANGQSTDMQYF.

The V and J genes are TRBV20-1 and TRBJ1-2; D unresolved. With 2 bases removed from V and 4 bases from J, the gap between germline ends came to 5 bases. This CDR3 is 11 amino acids long. Germline-derived CDR1 and CDR2 are DFQATT and SNEGSKA (reference sequence). In nucleotides, the CDR3 is TGCAGTGCTAGATCCAGCTATGGCTACACCTTC. Translation gives CSARSSYGYTF.

The V and J genes are TRBV18 and TRBJ2-3; the D gene could be TRBD1 or TRBD2 (5 bases each). The V and J ends lost 2 bases and 3 bases respectively, with 12 bases between them. The CDR3 length is 15 residues. Per germline, CDR1 KGHSH and CDR2 LQKENI. Here the CDR3 reads CASSPDGGWTDTQYF. As DNA, the CDR3 is TGTGCCAGCTCACCAGATGGGGGTTGGACAGATACGCAGTATTTT. Full variable domain (remainder filled in from reference TRBV18 and TRBJ2-3): NAGVMQNPRHLVRRRGQEARLRCSPMKGHSHVYWYRQLPEEGLKFMVYLQKENIIDESGMPKERFSAEFPKEGPSILRIQQVVRGDSAAYFCASSPDGGWTDTQYFGPGTRLTVL.

The chain carries TRBV6-2 or TRBV6-3 and TRBJ2-6; the D is unclear. The CDR3 has 15 amino acids. V gave up 8 bases and J gave up 1 base, with 12 bases separating them. CDR1 and CDR2 from the germline V gene are MNHEY and SVGEGT. CDR3 residues: CASQVVGSGANVLTF. The CDR3 DNA reads TGTGCCAGCCAAGTGGTTGGGTCTGGGGCCAACGTCCTGACTTTC.

The chain joins TRBV7-9 to TRBJ2-3, with 8 bases that match TRBD2. Germline V gives CDR1 SEHNR, CDR2 FQNEAQ (reference sequence). The V gene end was trimmed by 2 bases and the J gene end by 2 bases; junction bases not matched to a gene: 6. The CDR3 loop spans 16 amino acids. Written as DNA, the CDR3 is TGTGCCAGCAGCTTAACCGTAGCGGGGTCCACAGATACGCAGTATTTT. Encoded protein: CASSLTVAGSTDTQYF. The variable domain in full, completed from reference TRBV7-9 and TRBJ2-3, reads DTGVSQNPRHKITKRGQNVTFRCDPISEHNRLYWYRQTLGQGPEFLTYFQNEAQLEKSRLLSDRFSAERPKGSFSTLEIQRTEQGDSAMYLCASSLTVAGSTDTQYFGPGTRLTVL.

The chain employs TRBV11-1 and TRBJ1-4; a weak D match, TRBD1 (5 bases). The germline CDR1 and CDR2 sequences are SGHAT and FQDESV (reference sequence). The length of the CDR3 is 13 residues. V lost 5 bases and J lost 8, with 12 bases in between. CDR3: CASSAGGTEKLFF. The CDR3 region has the DNA TGTGCCAGCAGCGCGGGCGGGACGGAAAAACTGTTTTTT.

The V and J genes are TRBV6-1 and TRBJ1-5; D might be TRBD1 (6 bases). The CDR3 is 14 residues long. The V and J ends lost 1 base and 6 bases respectively, with 10 bases between them. Germline loops: CDR1 MNHNS, CDR2 SASEGT. The CDR3 protein is CASSEGTVGQPQHF. The CDR3 DNA sequence: TGTGCCAGCAGTGAAGGGACAGTGGGTCAGCCCCAGCATTTT.

The chain joins TRBV4-1 to TRBJ2-7; 9 nucleotides align to TRBD1. The germline gives CDR1 MGHRA, CDR2 YSYEKL. CDR3 length: 16 amino acids. V lost 0 bases, J lost 3 bases, and 6 bases stayed unmatched. CDR3 sequence (DNA): TGCGCCAGCAGCCAAGATCCACAGGGGGCTAGCTACGAGCAGTACTTC. It specifies CASSQDPQGASYEQYF.

The chain combines TRBV7-8 with TRBJ2-7, with 13 bases lining up with TRBD2. The tail of the sequence fits TRBJ2-5 better, so the J call may be wrong. Germline assignment: CDR1 SGHVS and CDR2 FQNEAQ. The CDR3 is 17 amino acids. In DNA form, the CDR3 reads TGTGCCAGCAGCCCCGGGACTAGCGGGGCGGACTGGCAGACCCAGTACTTC. It is translated as CASSPGTSGADWQTQYF.

This clonotype appeared many times. V usage is TRBV28 and J usage is TRBJ1-2; D ambiguous. The germline CDR1 and CDR2 sequences are MDHEN and SYDVKM. V was cut by 6 bases and J by 8 bases, with 10 bases left in between. The CDR3 is 11 residues long. DNA of the CDR3: TGTGCCAGCAGCTTAATAGGGGGCTACACCTTC. Translating it yields CASSLIGGYTF.

The table lists this clonotype with a few counts. The chain has TRBV20-1 and TRBJ1-6; no firm D call. Germline V gene data show CDR1 as DFQATT and CDR2 as SNEGSKA (reference sequence). The CDR3 consists of 14 residues. V shed 4 bases and J shed 3 bases, with 10 bases lying between them. CDR3 bases: TGCAGTGCTAAACCGGGAAGCTATAATTCACCCCTCCACTTT. This translates into CSAKPGSYNSPLHF.

This clonotype was detected only a few times. The chain carries TRBV20-1 and TRBJ1-2, with a weak D call TRBD1 (6 bases). Germline CDR1 reads DFQATT; CDR2 reads SNEGSKA (reference sequence). This CDR3 is 14 amino acids long. The V and J ends lost 4 bases and 4 bases respectively, with 16 bases between them. Here the CDR3 DNA reads TGCAGTGCTACCAGGACAGTCCGAGTCTATGGCTACACCTTC. It yields the protein CSATRTVRVYGYTF.

The chain couples TRBV4-3 to TRBJ2-1; the D gene is possibly TRBD2 (6 bases). This CDR3 has 16 amino acids. Germline V gene data show CDR1 as LGHNA and CDR2 as YSLEER. V lost 3 bases and J lost 6, with 18 bases in between. CDR3 in amino acids: CASSHPTRGALNEQFF. The CDR3 DNA reads TGCGCCAGCAGCCATCCGACCCGCGGGGCCCTCAATGAGCAGTTCTTC.

This clonotype was recorded a few times. This sequence joins TRBV25-1 and TRBJ2-7; D not certain. This CDR3 spans 15 amino acids. Germline-derived CDR1 and CDR2 are MGHDK and SYGVNS. V was trimmed by 0 bases and J by 1 base, leaving 10 bases between them. Here the CDR3 DNA reads TGTGCCAGCAGTGAATATGGACGGCCGTCCTACGAGCAGTACTTC. Protein: CASSEYGRPSYEQYF.

In its sample, this clonotype was seen a few times. The V call is TRBV20-1, the J call TRBJ2-3; TRBD2 matches 8 bases. Germline CDR1 is DFQATT and CDR2 is SNEGSKA (reference sequence). The CDR3 length is 14 residues. V was clipped by 6 bases and J by 6 bases; unmatched bases: 11. The CDR3, as DNA: TGCAGTGCGAAGTCGGGGGGGCCATTTGATACGCAGTATTTT. Its translation: CSAKSGGPFDTQYF.

V and J are TRBV5-1 and TRBJ2-1; 14 bases agree with TRBD2. Per germline, CDR1 SGHRS and CDR2 YFSETQ. The ends lost 6 bases at V and 7 bases at J; junction bases unmatched: 9. The CDR3 consists of 16 residues. CDR3 loop: CASIPMTSGGANEQFF. DNA of the CDR3: TGCGCCAGCATTCCGATGACTAGCGGGGGGGCTAATGAGCAGTTCTTC.

The chain employs TRBV6-2 or TRBV6-3 and TRBJ2-7, with 9 bases lining up with TRBD1. Germline loops: CDR1 MNHEY, CDR2 SVGEGT. J was trimmed by 2 bases and V by 2 bases; bases with no gene match: 4. The CDR3 loop spans 15 amino acids. In DNA form, the CDR3 reads TGTGCCAGCAGTTACGGGGACAGGGTAACCTACGAGCAGTACTTC. Translated, it gives CASSYGDRVTYEQYF.

This chain links TRBV20-1 with TRBJ2-1; perhaps TRBD1 as D (5 bases). V lost 5 bases and J 7 bases, leaving 12 bases between the germline ends. This CDR3 is built from 12 residues. CDR1 and CDR2 from the germline V gene are DFQATT and SNEGSKA (reference sequence). The CDR3 coding sequence is TGCAGTGCTTCAGGGTTTTCAAATGAGCAGTTCTTC. Translated, it gives CSASGFSNEQFF.

A few counts support this clonotype. The V call is TRBV3-1, the J call TRBJ2-3, with TRBD2 as a possible D gene (5 bases). The CDR3 consists of 16 residues. The V gene's germline CDR1 is LGHDT and CDR2 YNNKEL (reference sequence). V lost 3 bases to trimming and J lost 2 bases, with 15 bases between them. DNA for the CDR3: TGTGCCAGCAGCCAGAAAAACGGGGTCAACACAGATACGCAGTATTTT. Translating it yields CASSQKNGVNTDTQYF.

This chain uses TRBV11-2 with TRBJ2-5; possibly TRBD1 for D (6 bases). CDR1 SGHAT and CDR2 FQNNGV come from the germline V gene. This CDR3 region has 17 residues. Trimming shortened V by 1 base and J by 0 bases, and 15 bases separated the two germline ends. In DNA, the CDR3 is TGTGCCAGCAGCTTAGTTGGGGGACACCCGTACCAAGAGACCCAGTACTTC. It specifies CASSLVGGHPYQETQYF.